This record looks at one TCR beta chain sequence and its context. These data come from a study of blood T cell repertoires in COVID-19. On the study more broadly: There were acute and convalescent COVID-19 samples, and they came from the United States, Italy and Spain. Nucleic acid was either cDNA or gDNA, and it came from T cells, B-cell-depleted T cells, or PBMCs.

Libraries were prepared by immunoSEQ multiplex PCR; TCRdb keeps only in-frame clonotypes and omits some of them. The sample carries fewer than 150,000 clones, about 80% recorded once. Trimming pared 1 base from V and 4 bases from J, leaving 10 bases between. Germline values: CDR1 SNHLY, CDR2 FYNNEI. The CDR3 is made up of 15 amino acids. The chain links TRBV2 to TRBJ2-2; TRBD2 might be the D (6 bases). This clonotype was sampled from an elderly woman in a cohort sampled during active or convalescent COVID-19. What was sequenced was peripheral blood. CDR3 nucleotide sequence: TGTGCCAGCAGTGAAGACAGGAGGGGCACCGGGGAGCTGTTTTTT. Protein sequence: CASSEDRRGTGELFF.